This T cell receptor (beta chain) was recovered during a study of CD4 T cell repertoires in COVID-19. General study points: Some SARS-CoV-2 clonotypes, between about 6 and 28%, recurred in SARS-CoV and/or HKU1 cultures.

Germline loops: CDR1 MNHNY, CDR2 SVGAGI (reference sequence). The length of the CDR3 is 15 residues. The ends lost 2 bases at V and 2 bases at J; junction bases unmatched: 2. Of note for this clone: What it binds is unknown.

The data were produced by immunoSEQ multiplex PCR, yet TCRdb's version contains in-frame clones alone and is incomplete. This sample yields 70,000 to 95,000 clones, of which 83% are seen a single time; 0.5% to 0.6% belongs to the top ten. Material: CD4+ T cells from peripheral blood, obtained after recovery from COVID-19. The clonotype originates from a human donor who had COVID-19. This rearrangement joins TRBV6-6 to TRBJ1-4; TRBD1 aligns across 7 bases. CDR3 protein: CASSYAGQTNEKLFF. The CDR3 bases are TGTGCCAGCAGTTACGCGGGACAGACTAATGAAAAACTGTTTTTT.